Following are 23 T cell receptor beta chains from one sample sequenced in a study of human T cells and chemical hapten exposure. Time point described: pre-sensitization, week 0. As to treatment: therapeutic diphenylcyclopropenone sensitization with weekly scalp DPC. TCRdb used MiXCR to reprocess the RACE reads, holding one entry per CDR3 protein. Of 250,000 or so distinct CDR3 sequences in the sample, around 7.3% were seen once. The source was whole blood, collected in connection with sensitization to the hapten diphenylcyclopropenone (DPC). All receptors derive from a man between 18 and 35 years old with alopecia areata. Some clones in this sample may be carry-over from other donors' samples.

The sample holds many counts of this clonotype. This chain's CDR3 is CASSESNRGLYEQYF. CDR3 coding DNA: TGCGCCAGCAGTGAGTCGAACCGGGGGCTATACGAGCAGTACTTC. This chain uses TRBV10-2 with TRBJ2-7; D could derive from TRBD1 or TRBD2 (6 bases each). V dropped 0 bases and J dropped 4 bases, with 13 bases sitting between them. CDR3 length equals 15 residues. Germline CDR1 WSHSY, CDR2 SAAADI.

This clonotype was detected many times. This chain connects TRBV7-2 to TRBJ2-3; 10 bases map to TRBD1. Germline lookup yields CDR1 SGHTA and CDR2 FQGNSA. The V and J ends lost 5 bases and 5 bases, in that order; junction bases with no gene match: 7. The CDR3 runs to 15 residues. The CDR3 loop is CASSQTGGIGDTQYF. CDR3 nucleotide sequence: TGTGCCAGCAGCCAGACAGGGGGCATTGGAGATACGCAGTATTTT.

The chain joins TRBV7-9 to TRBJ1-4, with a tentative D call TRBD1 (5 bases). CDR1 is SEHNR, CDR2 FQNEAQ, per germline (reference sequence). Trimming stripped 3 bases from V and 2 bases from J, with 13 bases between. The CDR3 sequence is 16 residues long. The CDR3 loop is CASSLTDTSTNEKLFF. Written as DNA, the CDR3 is TGTGCCAGCAGCTTGACGGACACCTCGACTAATGAAAAACTGTTTTTT. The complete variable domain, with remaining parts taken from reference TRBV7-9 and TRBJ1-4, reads DTGVSQNPRHKITKRGQNVTFRCDPISEHNRLYWYRQTLGQGPEFLTYFQNEAQLEKSRLLSDRFSAERPKGSFSTLEIQRTEQGDSAMYLCASSLTDTSTNEKLFFGSGTQLSVL.

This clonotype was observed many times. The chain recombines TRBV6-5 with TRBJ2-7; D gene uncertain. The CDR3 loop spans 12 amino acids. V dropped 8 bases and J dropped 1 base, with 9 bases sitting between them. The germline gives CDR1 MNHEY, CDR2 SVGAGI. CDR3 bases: TGTGCCAGCCGCGGCAGTTCCTACGAGCAGTACTTC. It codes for CASRGSSYEQYF.

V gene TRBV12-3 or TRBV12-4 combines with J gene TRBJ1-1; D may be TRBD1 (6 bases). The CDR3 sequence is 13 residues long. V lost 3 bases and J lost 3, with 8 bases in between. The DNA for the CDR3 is TGTGCCAGCAGTTTCGGGGGGCACACTGAAGCTTTCTTT. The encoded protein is CASSFGGHTEAFF.

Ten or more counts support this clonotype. CDR3 nucleotide sequence: TGTGCCAGCAGCTTAAATCGTTTGTCTACCCAGTACTTC. This codes for CASSLNRLSTQYF. V and J are TRBV7-3 and TRBJ2-5; D unclear. This CDR3 has 13 residues. Between the trimmed V and J ends, which lost 1 base and 8 bases, there was a span of 11 bases. Germline V gene data show CDR1 as SGHTA and CDR2 as FQGTGA.

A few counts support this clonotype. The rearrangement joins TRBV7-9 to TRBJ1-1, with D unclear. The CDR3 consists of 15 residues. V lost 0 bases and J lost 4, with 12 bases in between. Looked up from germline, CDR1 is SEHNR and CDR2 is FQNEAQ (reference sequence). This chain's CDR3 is CASSLARGFGTEAFF. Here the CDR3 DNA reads TGTGCCAGCAGCTTAGCGCGGGGTTTTGGCACTGAAGCTTTCTTT. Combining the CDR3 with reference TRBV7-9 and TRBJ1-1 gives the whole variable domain DTGVSQNPRHKITKRGQNVTFRCDPISEHNRLYWYRQTLGQGPEFLTYFQNEAQLEKSRLLSDRFSAERPKGSFSTLEIQRTEQGDSAMYLCASSLARGFGTEAFFGQGTRLTVV.

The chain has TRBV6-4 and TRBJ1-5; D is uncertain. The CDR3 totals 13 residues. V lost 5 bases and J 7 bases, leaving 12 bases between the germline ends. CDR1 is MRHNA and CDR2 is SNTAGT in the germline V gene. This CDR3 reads CASSYTLGQPQHF. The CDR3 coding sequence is TGTGCCAGCAGTTACACCCTGGGGCAGCCCCAGCATTTT.

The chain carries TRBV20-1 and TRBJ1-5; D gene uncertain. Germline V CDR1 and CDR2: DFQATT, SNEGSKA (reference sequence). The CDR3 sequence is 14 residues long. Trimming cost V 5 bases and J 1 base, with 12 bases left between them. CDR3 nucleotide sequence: TGCAGTGCTGCATTGGCTGGAAGCAATCAGCCCCAGCATTTT. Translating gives CSAALAGSNQPQHF.

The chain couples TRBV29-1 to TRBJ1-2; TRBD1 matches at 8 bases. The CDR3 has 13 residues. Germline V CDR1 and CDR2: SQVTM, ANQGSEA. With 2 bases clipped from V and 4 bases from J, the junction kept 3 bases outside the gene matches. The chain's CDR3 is CSVESTGGYGYTF. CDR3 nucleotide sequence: TGCAGCGTTGAAAGTACAGGGGGCTATGGCTACACCTTC.

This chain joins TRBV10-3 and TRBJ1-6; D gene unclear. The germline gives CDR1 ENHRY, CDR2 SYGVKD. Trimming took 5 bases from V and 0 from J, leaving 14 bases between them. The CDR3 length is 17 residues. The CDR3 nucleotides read TGTGCCATCAGTAAGACCGATACCAGCTCCTATAATTCACCCCTCCACTTT. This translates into CAISKTDTSSYNSPLHF.

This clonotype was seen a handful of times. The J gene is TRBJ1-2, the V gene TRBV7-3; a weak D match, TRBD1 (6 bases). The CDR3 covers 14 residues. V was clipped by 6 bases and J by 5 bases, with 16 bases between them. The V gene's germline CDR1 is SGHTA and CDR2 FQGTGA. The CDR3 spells CASSQTRDTYGYTF. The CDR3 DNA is TGTGCCAGCAGTCAAACCAGGGACACATATGGCTACACCTTC.

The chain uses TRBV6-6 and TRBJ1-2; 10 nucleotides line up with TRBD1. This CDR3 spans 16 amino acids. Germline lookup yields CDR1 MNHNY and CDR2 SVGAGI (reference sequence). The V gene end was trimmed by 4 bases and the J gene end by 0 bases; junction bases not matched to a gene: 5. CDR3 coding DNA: TGTGCCAGCAGTTCCCTAGGGACAGGGGCTAACTATGGCTACACCTTC. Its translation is CASSSLGTGANYGYTF.

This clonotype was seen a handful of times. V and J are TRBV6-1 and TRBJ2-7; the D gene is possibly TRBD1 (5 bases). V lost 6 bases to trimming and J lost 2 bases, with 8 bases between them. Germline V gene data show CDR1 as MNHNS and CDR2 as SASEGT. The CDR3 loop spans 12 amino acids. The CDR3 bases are TGTGCCAGCAGGACAGCTACCTACGAGCAGTACTTC. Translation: CASRTATYEQYF.

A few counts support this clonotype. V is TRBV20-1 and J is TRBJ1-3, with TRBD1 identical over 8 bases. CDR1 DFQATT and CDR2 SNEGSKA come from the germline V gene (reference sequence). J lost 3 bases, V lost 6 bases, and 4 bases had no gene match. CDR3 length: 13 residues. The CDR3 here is CSADRGGGNTIYF. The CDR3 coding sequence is TGCAGTGCCGACAGGGGAGGTGGAAACACCATATATTTT.

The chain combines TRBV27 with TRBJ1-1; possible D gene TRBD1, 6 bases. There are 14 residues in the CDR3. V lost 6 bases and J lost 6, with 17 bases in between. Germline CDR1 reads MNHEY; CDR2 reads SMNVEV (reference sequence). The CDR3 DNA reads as TGTGCCAGCAGACCCAGACAGGATGGCGCTGAAGCTTTCTTT. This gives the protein CASRPRQDGAEAFF.

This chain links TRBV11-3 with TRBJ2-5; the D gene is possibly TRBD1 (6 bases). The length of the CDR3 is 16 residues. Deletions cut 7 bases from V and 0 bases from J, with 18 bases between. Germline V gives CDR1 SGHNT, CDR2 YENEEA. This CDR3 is CASKTGLFRDQETQYF. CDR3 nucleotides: TGTGCCAGCAAGACAGGACTCTTCAGGGACCAAGAGACCCAGTACTTC.

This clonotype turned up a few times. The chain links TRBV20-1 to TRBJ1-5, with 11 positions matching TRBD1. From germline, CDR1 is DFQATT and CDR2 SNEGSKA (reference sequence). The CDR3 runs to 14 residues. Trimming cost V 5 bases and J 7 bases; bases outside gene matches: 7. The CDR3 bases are TGCAGTGCTGGAGGACAGGGGGCTTGGCAGCCCCAGCATTTT. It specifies CSAGGQGAWQPQHF.

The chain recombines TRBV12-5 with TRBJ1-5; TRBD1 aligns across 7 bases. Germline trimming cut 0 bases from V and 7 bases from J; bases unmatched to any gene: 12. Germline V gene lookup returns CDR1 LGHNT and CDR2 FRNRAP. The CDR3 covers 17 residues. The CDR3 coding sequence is TGTGCTAGTGGTTTGGTAATCGGCAGGGGGAACTTCCAGCCCCAGCATTTT. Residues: CASGLVIGRGNFQPQHF.

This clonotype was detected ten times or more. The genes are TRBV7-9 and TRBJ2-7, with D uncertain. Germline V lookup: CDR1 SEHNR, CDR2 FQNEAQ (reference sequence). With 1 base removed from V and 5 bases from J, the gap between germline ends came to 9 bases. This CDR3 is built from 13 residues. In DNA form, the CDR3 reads TGTGCCAGCAGCTTAGTGGGTGCGCACGAGCAGTACGTC. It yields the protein CASSLVGAHEQYV.

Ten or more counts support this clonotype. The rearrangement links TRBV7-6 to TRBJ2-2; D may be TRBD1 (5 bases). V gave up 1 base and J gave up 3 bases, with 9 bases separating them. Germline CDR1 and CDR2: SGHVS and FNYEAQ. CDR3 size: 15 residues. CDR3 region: CASSLEDTYTGELFF. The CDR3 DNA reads TGTGCCAGCAGCTTAGAGGACACCTACACCGGGGAGCTGTTTTTT. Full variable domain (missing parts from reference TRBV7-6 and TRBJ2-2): GAGVSQSPRYKVTKRGQDVALRCDPISGHVSLYWYRQALGQGPEFLTYFNYEAQQDKSGLPNDRFSAERPEGSISTLTIQRTEQRDSAMYRCASSLEDTYTGELFFGEGSRLTVL.

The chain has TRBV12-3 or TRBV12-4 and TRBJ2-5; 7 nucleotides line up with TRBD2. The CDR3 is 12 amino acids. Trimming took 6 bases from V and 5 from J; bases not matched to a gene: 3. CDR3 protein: CASRGGYETQYF. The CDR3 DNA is TGTGCCAGCAGGGGAGGGTACGAGACCCAGTACTTC.

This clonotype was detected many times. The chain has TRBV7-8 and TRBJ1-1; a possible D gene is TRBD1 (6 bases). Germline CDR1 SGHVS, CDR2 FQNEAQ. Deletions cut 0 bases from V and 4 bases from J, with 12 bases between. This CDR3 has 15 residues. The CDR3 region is CASSLALGGGTEAFF. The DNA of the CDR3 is TGTGCCAGCAGCTTAGCGCTCGGAGGGGGCACTGAAGCTTTCTTT. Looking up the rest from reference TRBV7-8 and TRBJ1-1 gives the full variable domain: GAGVSQSPRYKVAKRGQDVALRCDPISGHVSLFWYQQALGQGPEFLTYFQNEAQLDKSGLPSDRFFAERPEGSVSTLKIQRTQQEDSAVYLCASSLALGGGTEAFFGQGTRLTVV.